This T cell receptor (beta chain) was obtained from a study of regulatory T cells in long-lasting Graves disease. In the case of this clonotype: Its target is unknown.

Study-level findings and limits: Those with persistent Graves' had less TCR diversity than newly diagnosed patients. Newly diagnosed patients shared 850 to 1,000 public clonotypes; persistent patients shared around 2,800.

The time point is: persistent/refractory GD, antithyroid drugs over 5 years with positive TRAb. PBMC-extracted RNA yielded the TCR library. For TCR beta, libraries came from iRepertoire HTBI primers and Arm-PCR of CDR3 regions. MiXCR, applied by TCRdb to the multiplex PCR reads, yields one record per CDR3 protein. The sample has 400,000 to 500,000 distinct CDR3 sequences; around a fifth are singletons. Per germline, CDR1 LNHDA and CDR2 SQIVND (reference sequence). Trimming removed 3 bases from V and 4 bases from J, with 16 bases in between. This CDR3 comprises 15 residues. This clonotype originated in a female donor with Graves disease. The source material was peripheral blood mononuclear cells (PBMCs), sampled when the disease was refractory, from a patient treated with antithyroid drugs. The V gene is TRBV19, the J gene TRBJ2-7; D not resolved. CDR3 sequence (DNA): TGTGCCAGTAGTATCCGCGACACCTCCAATTACGAGCAGTACTTC. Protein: CASSIRDTSNYEQYF.